These 26 T cell receptor beta chains were all obtained from the same sample, sequenced in a study of shared clonotypes between healthy human individuals. The assay was immunoSEQ multiplex PCR, and TCRdb's table has in-frame clones only and misses some. The data hold more than 500,000 clones, with roughly 95% observed a single time. As defined, naive CD8 cells were CD45RO-negative and positively selected for CCR7, with terminally differentiated effector memory CD45RA+ cells excluded. The sequencing sample was made of naive CD8+ T cells sorted from blood. The receptors derive from a woman aged 25 to 39 in good health.

This rearrangement joins TRBV6-4 to TRBJ2-1; 8 bases are a match to TRBD2. There are 15 residues in the CDR3. Looked up from germline, CDR1 is MRHNA and CDR2 is SNTAGT. The V gene end was trimmed by 6 bases and the J gene end by 7 bases; junction bases not matched to a gene: 11. DNA of the CDR3: TGTGCCAGCAGCCCTCTACCGGGAGGGGAGAATGAGCAGTTCTTC. This translates into CASSPLPGGENEQFF.

The gene calls are TRBV18 and TRBJ1-5; D is perhaps TRBD1 (5 bases). Germline assignment: CDR1 KGHSH and CDR2 LQKENI. The V end lost 6 bases, the J end lost 2 bases, and 14 bases lay between the germline ends. This CDR3 contains 15 residues. The CDR3 DNA follows: TGTGCCAGCTCCGCAACAGGACAACGCAATCAGCCCCAGCATTTT. Its translation: CASSATGQRNQPQHF.

The chain is built from TRBV7-8 and TRBJ2-7, with D perhaps TRBD1 or TRBD2 (5 bases each). The CDR3 is 14 amino acids. With 6 bases removed from V and 0 bases from J, the gap between germline ends came to 12 bases. Germline lookup yields CDR1 SGHVS and CDR2 FQNEAQ. The DNA of the CDR3 is TGTGCCAGCAGTGAGGACGGGACCTCCTACGAGCAGTACTTC. It translates to CASSEDGTSYEQYF.

This clone was detected only once. This chain links TRBV9 with TRBJ2-1; D gene unclear. Per germline, CDR1 SGDLS and CDR2 YYNGEE. The CDR3 loop spans 13 amino acids. V lost 7 bases and J lost 0, with 8 bases in between. In nucleotides, the CDR3 is TGTGCCAGCGCTCGAAGCTCCTACAATGAGCAGTTCTTC. Its protein is CASARSSYNEQFF.

The CDR3 region is CASSLKVGSSYNEQFF. CDR3 sequence (DNA): TGTGCCAGCAGCTTAAAAGTCGGGAGCTCCTACAATGAGCAGTTCTTC. The genes are TRBV7-6 and TRBJ2-1, with a weak D call TRBD2 (6 bases). The CDR3 is 16 residues long. Germline assignment: CDR1 SGHVS and CDR2 FNYEAQ. The ends were cut back, 2 bases at V and 0 bases at J, with 11 bases in the middle.

This sequence joins TRBV5-1 and TRBJ1-1; 8 nucleotides agree with TRBD1. CDR3 size: 17 residues. V shed 5 bases, J shed 4 bases, and the junction held 16 bases outside the gene matches. CDR1 is SGHRS, CDR2 YFSETQ, per germline. This CDR3 reads CASSLTGTGVRGTEAFF. In DNA form, the CDR3 reads TGCGCCAGCAGTCTCACCGGGACAGGAGTTAGGGGCACTGAAGCTTTCTTT.

The genes are TRBV9 and TRBJ2-7, with a possible D match to TRBD2 (6 bases). This CDR3 comprises 14 residues. Trimming left V 0 bases short and J 2 bases short, with 9 bases between. Per germline, CDR1 SGDLS and CDR2 YYNGEE. CDR3 residues: CASSVGPGAYEQYF. Here the CDR3 DNA reads TGTGCCAGCAGCGTAGGTCCGGGAGCCTACGAGCAGTACTTC.

The V gene is TRBV19, the J gene TRBJ1-5; no definite D call. V lost 2 bases, J lost 2 bases, and 10 bases lay in between. CDR1 and CDR2 from the germline V gene are LNHDA and SQIVND (reference sequence). The CDR3 totals 15 residues. For the CDR3, the DNA is TGTGCCAGTAGTATATTCCCCGGGGGCAATCAGCCCCAGCATTTT. Amino acid sequence: CASSIFPGGNQPQHF.

V and J are TRBV11-2 and TRBJ2-3; D is unclear. This CDR3 comprises 16 residues. Trimming stripped 3 bases from V and 8 bases from J, with 21 bases between. The germline CDR1 and CDR2 sequences are SGHAT and FQNNGV. CDR3 amino acids: CASSLGQRGVLGTQYF. The CDR3 DNA follows: TGTGCCAGCAGCTTGGGTCAGCGAGGTGTTCTCGGTACGCAGTATTTT.

CDR3 coding DNA: TGTGCCAGCAGTTTATTCCCGACAGGGTTGACCTCAGATACGCAGTATTTT. Amino acid sequence: CASSLFPTGLTSDTQYF. The chain joins TRBV27 to TRBJ2-3; 7 bases align to TRBD1. The CDR3 consists of 17 residues. CDR1 and CDR2 from the germline V gene are MNHEY and SMNVEV (reference sequence). V trimming: 1 base; J trimming: 4 bases; junction bases outside the gene matches: 11.

Notes on this clone: Other DNA sequences from this sample encode an identical CDR3 as well. The chain carries TRBV27 and TRBJ2-7, with D hard to call. CDR3 length: 13 amino acids. Germline V gene data show CDR1 as MNHEY and CDR2 as SMNVEV (reference sequence). Trimming cost V 8 bases and J 2 bases, with 13 bases left between them. The CDR3 DNA sequence: TGTGCCAGCGGATCTGGTATTACCTACGAGCAGTACTTC. Residues: CASGSGITYEQYF.

This chain uses TRBV19 with TRBJ2-7; 7 bases are shared with TRBD1. Germline assignment: CDR1 LNHDA and CDR2 SQIVND (reference sequence). The J segment lost 6 bases and the V segment lost 10 bases, leaving 12 bases of the junction unmatched. This CDR3 contains 13 residues. DNA for the CDR3: TGTGCCACCTCTGTAGGGGGCAAGGTCGAGCAGTACTTC. The encoded protein is CATSVGGKVEQYF.

The chain uses TRBV27 and TRBJ1-1; possibly TRBD1 for D (6 bases). Looked up from germline, CDR1 is MNHEY and CDR2 is SMNVEV (reference sequence). The V and J ends lost 1 base and 0 bases respectively, with 12 bases between them. The length of the CDR3 is 16 residues. The CDR3 coding sequence is TGTGCCAGCAGTTTATTTGCAGGGGCCATGAACACTGAAGCTTTCTTT. Translation: CASSLFAGAMNTEAFF.

The V call is TRBV9, the J call TRBJ2-7; D remains ambiguous. Germline CDR1 and CDR2: SGDLS and YYNGEE. This CDR3 is built from 12 residues. V lost 3 bases and J 4 bases, leaving 8 bases between the germline ends. The DNA for the CDR3 is TGTGCCAGCAGCGGAATAAATTACGAGCAGTACTTC. Protein product: CASSGINYEQYF.

The chain recombines TRBV11-2 with TRBJ2-2, with TRBD1 matching over 7 bases. This CDR3 comprises 15 residues. The junction had 3 bases not matched to a gene; V was cut back by 4 bases and J by 1 base. Germline V gene lookup returns CDR1 SGHAT and CDR2 FQNNGV. DNA for the CDR3: TGTGCCAGCAGCTCCTGGACAGGGAACACCGGGGAGCTGTTTTTT. This sequence encodes CASSSWTGNTGELFF.

The V gene is TRBV10-1, the J gene TRBJ2-1; 8 positions agree with TRBD1. The germline V gene encodes CDR1 WNHNN and CDR2 SYGVQD (reference sequence). This CDR3 spans 14 amino acids. With V trimmed by 4 bases and J by 3 bases, 2 bases remained unmatched. The chain's CDR3 is CASSGQGLYNEQFF. CDR3 sequence (DNA): TGCGCCAGCAGTGGACAGGGGCTCTACAATGAGCAGTTCTTC.

The chain couples TRBV10-2 to TRBJ2-7; possible D gene TRBD1, 5 bases. This CDR3 spans 13 amino acids. CDR1 WSHSY and CDR2 SAAADI come from the germline V gene. V dropped 5 bases and J dropped 2 bases, with 10 bases sitting between them. The CDR3 sequence is CASSTGRPYEQYF. CDR3 sequence (DNA): TGCGCCAGCAGTACAGGCCGACCCTACGAGCAGTACTTC.

The rearrangement links TRBV13 to TRBJ2-2; 8 bases are a match to TRBD1. This CDR3 is built from 16 residues. The J segment lost 7 bases and the V segment lost 5 bases, leaving 12 bases of the junction unmatched. CDR1 and CDR2 (germline): PRHDT, FYEKMQ (reference sequence). The CDR3 spells CASSLRDRSPHGELFF. As DNA, the CDR3 is TGTGCCAGCAGCCTCCGGGACAGGAGCCCCCACGGGGAGCTGTTTTTT.

This chain connects TRBV6-1 to TRBJ1-2, with D possibly TRBD1 on 6 matching bases. Per germline, CDR1 MNHNS and CDR2 SASEGT. Trimming took 1 base from V and 7 from J, leaving 10 bases between them. This CDR3 has 13 amino acids. The CDR3 DNA reads as TGTGCCAGCAGTGAAGAGGGGGTTTTTGGCTACACCTTC. Its protein is CASSEEGVFGYTF.

This chain uses TRBV7-9 with TRBJ2-6; the D is unclear. The V gene lost 4 bases and the J gene lost 2 bases, with 12 bases spanning the gap. In germline, CDR1 is SEHNR, CDR2 FQNEAQ (reference sequence). The CDR3 runs 16 residues. CDR3 loop: CASSYPLGTGANVLTF. In nucleotides, the CDR3 is TGTGCCAGCAGCTACCCTCTAGGGACTGGGGCCAACGTCCTGACTTTC.

The J gene is TRBJ2-1, the V gene TRBV13; D gene unclear. V shed 3 bases and J shed 3 bases, with 15 bases lying between them. CDR3 length: 16 residues. The germline V gene encodes CDR1 PRHDT and CDR2 FYEKMQ (reference sequence). This chain's CDR3 is CASSFGLDPYYNEQFF. DNA for the CDR3: TGTGCCAGCAGCTTTGGGTTGGACCCGTACTACAATGAGCAGTTCTTC. The variable domain in full, completed from reference TRBV13 and TRBJ2-1, reads AAGVIQSPRHLIKEKRETATLKCYPIPRHDTVYWYQQGPGQDPQFLISFYEKMQSDKGSIPDRFSAQQFSDYHSELNMSSLELGDSALYFCASSFGLDPYYNEQFFGPGTRLTVL.

This chain uses TRBV7-9 with TRBJ2-3, with 11 bases that match TRBD2. The germline V gene has CDR1 SEHNR and CDR2 FQNEAQ (reference sequence). V lost 3 bases, J lost 1 base, and 6 bases stayed unmatched. The CDR3 consists of 17 residues. The DNA for the CDR3 is TGTGCCAGCAGCTTTGTAGCGGGAGGGAGGGGCACAGATACGCAGTATTTT. This sequence encodes CASSFVAGGRGTDTQYF.

As DNA, the CDR3 is TGTGCCAGCAGTTTAAGGCAGGGGGGACTCGAGACCCAGTACTTC. It is translated as CASSLRQGGLETQYF. The rearrangement joins TRBV27 to TRBJ2-5; a weak D match, TRBD1 (7 bases). The V gene lost 2 bases and the J gene lost 5 bases, with 15 bases spanning the gap. The length of the CDR3 is 15 residues. Germline-derived CDR1 and CDR2 are MNHEY and SMNVEV (reference sequence).

V and J are TRBV28 and TRBJ2-7; no definite D call. The CDR3 length is 15 residues. Germline CDR1 and CDR2: MDHEN and SYDVKM. The V end was cut by 5 bases, the J end by 0 bases, with 14 bases between. Here the CDR3 reads CASSLPPTNSYEQYF. The CDR3 DNA reads as TGTGCCAGCAGTCTACCCCCCACCAACTCCTACGAGCAGTACTTC.

The V and J genes are TRBV18 and TRBJ2-7; D ambiguous. The germline V gene encodes CDR1 KGHSH and CDR2 LQKENI. V was shortened by 6 bases and J by 2 bases, with 20 bases between the two germline ends. The CDR3 is made up of 16 amino acids. CDR3 loop: CASSAQSSHDTYEQYF. The CDR3 nucleotides read TGTGCCAGCTCCGCCCAATCCTCACACGATACCTACGAGCAGTACTTC.

The chain employs TRBV9 and TRBJ2-7; 8 bases match TRBD2. In germline, CDR1 is SGDLS, CDR2 YYNGEE. The length of the CDR3 is 15 residues. The V segment lost 0 bases and the J segment 7 bases; nucleotides outside the gene matches: 9. CDR3 sequence (DNA): TGTGCCAGCAGCGTAGAGTTAGCGGGATTGTTGGAGCAGTACTTC. It codes for CASSVELAGLLEQYF. The entire variable domain, with the rest obtained from reference TRBV9 and TRBJ2-7, is as follows: DSGVTQTPKHLITATGQRVTLRCSPRSGDLSVYWYQQSLDQGLQFLIQYYNGEERAKGNILERFSAQQFPDLHSELNLSSLELGDSALYFCASSVELAGLLEQYFGPGTRLTVT.